This T cell receptor (beta chain) was recorded in a study of blood T cell repertoires in COVID-19. TCRdb's copy holds only in-frame clones and misses some; the assay was immunoSEQ multiplex PCR. The sample holds 50,000 or so clones, approximately 90% seen once. The CDR3 loop spans 16 amino acids. V lost 3 bases, J lost 5 bases, and 12 bases stayed unmatched. Per the germline V gene, CDR1 is LNHDA and CDR2 is SQIVND (reference sequence). The specimen was peripheral blood. This receptor was taken from a human donor in a cohort sampled during active COVID-19. The V gene is TRBV19, the J gene TRBJ1-1, with 7 bases fitting TRBD1. The CDR3: CASSILTGQSSTEAFF. CDR3 DNA sequence: TGTGCCAGTAGTATTCTGACGGGACAGTCGAGTACTGAAGCTTTCTTT.